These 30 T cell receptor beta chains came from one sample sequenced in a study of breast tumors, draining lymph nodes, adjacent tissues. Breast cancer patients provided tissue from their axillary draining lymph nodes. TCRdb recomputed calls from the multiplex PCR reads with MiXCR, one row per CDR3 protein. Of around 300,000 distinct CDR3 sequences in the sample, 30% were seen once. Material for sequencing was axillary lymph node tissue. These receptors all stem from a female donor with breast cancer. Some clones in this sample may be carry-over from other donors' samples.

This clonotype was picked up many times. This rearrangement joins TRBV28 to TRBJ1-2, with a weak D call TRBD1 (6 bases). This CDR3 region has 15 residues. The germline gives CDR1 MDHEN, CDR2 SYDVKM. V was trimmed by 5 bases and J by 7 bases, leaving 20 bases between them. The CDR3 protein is CASSPHETGAGGYTF. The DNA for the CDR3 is TGTGCCAGCAGTCCCCACGAAACGGGGGCGGGTGGCTACACCTTC.

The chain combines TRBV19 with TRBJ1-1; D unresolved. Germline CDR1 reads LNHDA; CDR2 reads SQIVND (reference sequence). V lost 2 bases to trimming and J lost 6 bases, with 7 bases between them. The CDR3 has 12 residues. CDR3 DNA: TGTGCCAGTAGTATAAGGCTCTCTGAAGCTTTCTTT. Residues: CASSIRLSEAFF.

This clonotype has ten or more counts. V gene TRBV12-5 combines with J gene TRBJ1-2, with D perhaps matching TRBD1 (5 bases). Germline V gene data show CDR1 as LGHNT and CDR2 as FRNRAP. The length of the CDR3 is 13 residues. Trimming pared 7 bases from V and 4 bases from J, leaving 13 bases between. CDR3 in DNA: TGTGCTAGTGTTAACATAGGGACCTATGGCTACACCTTC. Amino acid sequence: CASVNIGTYGYTF.

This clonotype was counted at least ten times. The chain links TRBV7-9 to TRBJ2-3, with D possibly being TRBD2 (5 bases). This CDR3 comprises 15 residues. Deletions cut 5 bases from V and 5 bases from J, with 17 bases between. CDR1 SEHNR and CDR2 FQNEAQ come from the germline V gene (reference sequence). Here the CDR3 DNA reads TGTGCCAGCAGCCGCAAGGGCCAGAGGGTAGATACGCAGTATTTT. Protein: CASSRKGQRVDTQYF.

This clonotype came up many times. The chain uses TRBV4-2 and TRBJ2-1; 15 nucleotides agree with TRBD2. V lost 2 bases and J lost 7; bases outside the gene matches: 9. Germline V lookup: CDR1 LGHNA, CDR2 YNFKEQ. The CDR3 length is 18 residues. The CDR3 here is CASSQLTGLAGGRNEQFF. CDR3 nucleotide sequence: TGTGCCAGCAGCCAACTCACCGGACTAGCGGGAGGGAGGAATGAGCAGTTCTTC.

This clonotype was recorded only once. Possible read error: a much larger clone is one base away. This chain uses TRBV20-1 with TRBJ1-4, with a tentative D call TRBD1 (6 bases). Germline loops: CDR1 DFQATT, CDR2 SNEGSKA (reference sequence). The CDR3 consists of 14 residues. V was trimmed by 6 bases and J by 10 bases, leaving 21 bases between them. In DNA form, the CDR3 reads TGCAGTGCCTCGGGCCGGGACAACGGTGCAAAACTGTTTTTT. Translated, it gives CSASGRDNGAKLFF.

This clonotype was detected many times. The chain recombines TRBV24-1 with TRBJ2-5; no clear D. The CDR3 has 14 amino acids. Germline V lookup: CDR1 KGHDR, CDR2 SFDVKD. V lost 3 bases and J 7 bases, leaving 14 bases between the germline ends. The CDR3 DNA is TGTGCCACCAGTGATCGGAGTGATTCGTGGACCCAGTACTTC. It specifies CATSDRSDSWTQYF.

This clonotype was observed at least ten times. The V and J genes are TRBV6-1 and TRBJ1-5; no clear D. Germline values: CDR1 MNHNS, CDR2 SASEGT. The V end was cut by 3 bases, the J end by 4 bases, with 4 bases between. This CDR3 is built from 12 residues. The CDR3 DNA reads TGTGCCAGCAGTGAGACTAATCAGCCCCAGCATTTT. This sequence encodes CASSETNQPQHF.

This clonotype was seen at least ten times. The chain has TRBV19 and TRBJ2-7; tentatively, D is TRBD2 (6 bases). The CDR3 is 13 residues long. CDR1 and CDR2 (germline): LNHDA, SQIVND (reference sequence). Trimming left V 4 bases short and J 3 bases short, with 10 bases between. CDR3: CASSKSGDYEQYF. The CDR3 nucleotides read TGTGCCAGTAGTAAATCGGGGGACTACGAGCAGTACTTC. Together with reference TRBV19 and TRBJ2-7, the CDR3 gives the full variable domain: DGGITQSPKYLFRKEGQNVTLSCEQNLNHDAMYWYRQDPGQGLRLIYYSQIVNDFQKGDIAEGYSVSREKKESFPLTVTSAQKNPTAFYLCASSKSGDYEQYFGPGTRLTVT.

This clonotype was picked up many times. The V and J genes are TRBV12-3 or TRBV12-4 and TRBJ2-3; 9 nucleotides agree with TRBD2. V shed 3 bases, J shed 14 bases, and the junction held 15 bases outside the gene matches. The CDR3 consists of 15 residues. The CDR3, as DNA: TGTGCCAGCAGTTTTCGGGGACTAGCTAACCAATCCCCGTATTTT. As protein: CASSFRGLANQSPYF.

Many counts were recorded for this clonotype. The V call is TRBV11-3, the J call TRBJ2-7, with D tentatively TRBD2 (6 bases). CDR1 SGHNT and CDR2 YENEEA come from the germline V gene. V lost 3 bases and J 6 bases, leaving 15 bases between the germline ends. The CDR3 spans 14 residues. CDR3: CASSFSPSETEQYF. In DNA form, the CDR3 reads TGTGCCAGCAGCTTTAGCCCTAGCGAAACCGAGCAGTACTTC. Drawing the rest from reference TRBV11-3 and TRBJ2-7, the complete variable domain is EAGVVQSPRYKIIEKKQPVAFWCNPISGHNTLYWYLQNLGQGPELLIRYENEEAVDDSQLPKDRFSAERLKGVDSTLKIQPAELGDSAVYLCASSFSPSETEQYFGPGTRLTVT.

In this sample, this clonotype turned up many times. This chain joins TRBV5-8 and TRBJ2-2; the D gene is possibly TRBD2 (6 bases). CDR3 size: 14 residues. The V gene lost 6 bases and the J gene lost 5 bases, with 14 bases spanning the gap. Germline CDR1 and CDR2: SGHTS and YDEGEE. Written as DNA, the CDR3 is TGTGCCAGCAACCGGAGGGCCAGGACCGGGGAGCTGTTTTTT. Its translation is CASNRRARTGELFF.

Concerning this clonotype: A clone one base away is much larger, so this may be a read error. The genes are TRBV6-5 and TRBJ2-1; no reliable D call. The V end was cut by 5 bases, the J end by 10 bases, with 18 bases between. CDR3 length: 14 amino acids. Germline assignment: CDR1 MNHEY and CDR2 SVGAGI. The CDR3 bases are TGTGCCAGCAGTCATGGCGCAGGTTCAAAAGAGCAGTTCTTC. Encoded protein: CASSHGAGSKEQFF.

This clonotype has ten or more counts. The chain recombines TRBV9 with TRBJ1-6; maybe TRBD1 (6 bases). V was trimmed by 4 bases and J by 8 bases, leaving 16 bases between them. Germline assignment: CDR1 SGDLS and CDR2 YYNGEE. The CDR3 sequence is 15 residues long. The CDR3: CASSLEGGADSPLHF. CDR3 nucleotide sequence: TGTGCCAGCAGCCTAGAGGGGGGGGCGGATTCACCCCTCCACTTT. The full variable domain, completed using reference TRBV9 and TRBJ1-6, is DSGVTQTPKHLITATGQRVTLRCSPRSGDLSVYWYQQSLDQGLQFLIQYYNGEERAKGNILERFSAQQFPDLHSELNLSSLELGDSALYFCASSLEGGADSPLHFGNGTRLTVT.

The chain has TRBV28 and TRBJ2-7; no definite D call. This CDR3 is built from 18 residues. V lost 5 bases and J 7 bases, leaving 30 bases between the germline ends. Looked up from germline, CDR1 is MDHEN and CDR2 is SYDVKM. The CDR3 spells CASSLESGRLGPIREQYF. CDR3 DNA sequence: TGTGCCAGCAGTCTTGAATCAGGCAGATTAGGCCCGATACGTGAGCAGTACTTC.

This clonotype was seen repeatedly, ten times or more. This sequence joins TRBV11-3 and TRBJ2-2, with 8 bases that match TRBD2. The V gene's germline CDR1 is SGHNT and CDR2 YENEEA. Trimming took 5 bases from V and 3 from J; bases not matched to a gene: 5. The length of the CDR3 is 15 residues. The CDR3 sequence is CASSRGTRDTGELFF. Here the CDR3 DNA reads TGTGCCAGCAGCAGAGGGACTAGGGACACCGGGGAGCTGTTTTTT.

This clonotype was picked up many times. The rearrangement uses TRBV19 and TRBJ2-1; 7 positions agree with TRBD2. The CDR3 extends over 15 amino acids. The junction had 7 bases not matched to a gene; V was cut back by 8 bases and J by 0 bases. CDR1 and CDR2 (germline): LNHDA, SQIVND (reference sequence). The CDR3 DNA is TGTGCCAGTGGGCCCGGGGGGAGCTCCTACAATGAGCAGTTCTTC. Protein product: CASGPGGSSYNEQFF.

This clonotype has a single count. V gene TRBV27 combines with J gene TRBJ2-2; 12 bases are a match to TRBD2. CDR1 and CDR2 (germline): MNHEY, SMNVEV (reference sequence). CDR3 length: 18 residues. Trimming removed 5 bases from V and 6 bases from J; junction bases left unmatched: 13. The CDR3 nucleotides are TGTGCCAGCAGTCCTAGGATCCGTCTAGCGGGAGGGCCCGGGGAGCTGTTTTTT. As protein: CASSPRIRLAGGPGELFF.

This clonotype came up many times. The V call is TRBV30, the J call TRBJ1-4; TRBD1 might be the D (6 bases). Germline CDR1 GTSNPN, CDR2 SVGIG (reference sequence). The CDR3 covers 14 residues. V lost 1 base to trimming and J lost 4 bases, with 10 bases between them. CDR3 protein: CAWSGQALNEKLFF. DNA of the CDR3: TGTGCCTGGAGTGGACAGGCGCTTAATGAAAAACTGTTTTTT. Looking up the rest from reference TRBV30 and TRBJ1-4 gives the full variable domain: SQTIHQWPATLVQPVGSPLSLECTVEGTSNPNLYWYRQAAGRGLQLLFYSVGIGQISSEVPQNLSASRPQDRQFILSSKKLLLSDSGFYLCAWSGQALNEKLFFGSGTQLSVL.

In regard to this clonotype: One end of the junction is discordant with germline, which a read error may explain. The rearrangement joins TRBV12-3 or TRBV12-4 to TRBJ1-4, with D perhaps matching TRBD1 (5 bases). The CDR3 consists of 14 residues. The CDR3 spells CASSLQGERERLSF. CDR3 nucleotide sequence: TGTGCCAGCAGTTTACAGGGAGAACGTGAAAGACTGTCTTTT.

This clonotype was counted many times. CDR3 amino acids: CASSEPSGSPQETQYF. CDR3 DNA: TGTGCCAGCAGTGAGCCCAGCGGGAGCCCCCAAGAGACCCAGTACTTC. This chain links TRBV2 with TRBJ2-5; 8 nucleotides agree with TRBD2. The germline V gene encodes CDR1 SNHLY and CDR2 FYNNEI. This CDR3 spans 16 amino acids. The junction had 7 bases not matched to a gene; V was cut back by 3 bases and J by 1 base.

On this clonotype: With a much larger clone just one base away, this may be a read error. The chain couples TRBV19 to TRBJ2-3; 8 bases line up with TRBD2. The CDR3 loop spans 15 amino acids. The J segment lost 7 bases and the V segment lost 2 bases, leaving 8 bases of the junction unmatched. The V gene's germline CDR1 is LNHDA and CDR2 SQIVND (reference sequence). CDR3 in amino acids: CASSIRLAGWNTQYF. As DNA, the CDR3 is TGTGCCAGTAGTATAAGGCTAGCGGGTTGGAATACGCAGTATTTT.

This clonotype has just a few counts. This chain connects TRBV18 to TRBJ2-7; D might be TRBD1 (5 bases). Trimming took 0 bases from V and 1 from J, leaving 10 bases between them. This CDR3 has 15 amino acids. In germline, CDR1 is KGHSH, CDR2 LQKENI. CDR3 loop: CASSPPKAGSYEQYF. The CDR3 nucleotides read TGTGCCAGCTCACCACCGAAGGCAGGGTCCTACGAGCAGTACTTC.

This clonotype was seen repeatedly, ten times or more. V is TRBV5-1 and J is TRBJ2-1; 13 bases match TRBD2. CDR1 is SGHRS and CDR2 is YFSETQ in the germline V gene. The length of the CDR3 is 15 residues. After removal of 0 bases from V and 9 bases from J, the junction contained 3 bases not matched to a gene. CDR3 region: CASSLGLAGGSEQFF. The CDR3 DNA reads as TGCGCCAGCAGCTTGGGACTAGCGGGAGGCAGTGAGCAGTTCTTC.

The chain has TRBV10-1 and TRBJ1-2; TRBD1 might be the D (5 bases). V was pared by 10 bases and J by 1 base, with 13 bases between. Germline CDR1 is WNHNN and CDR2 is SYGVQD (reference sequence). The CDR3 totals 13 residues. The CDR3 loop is CANERQNNYGYTF. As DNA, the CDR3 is TGCGCCAACGAAAGACAGAATAACTATGGCTACACCTTC.

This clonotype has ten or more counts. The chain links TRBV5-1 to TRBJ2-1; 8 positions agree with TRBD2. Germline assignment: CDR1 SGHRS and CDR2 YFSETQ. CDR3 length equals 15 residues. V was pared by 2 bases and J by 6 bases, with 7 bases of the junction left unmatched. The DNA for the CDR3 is TGCGCCAGCAGCTTAAGCGGGAGCCCATCCAATGAGCAGTTCTTC. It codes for CASSLSGSPSNEQFF.

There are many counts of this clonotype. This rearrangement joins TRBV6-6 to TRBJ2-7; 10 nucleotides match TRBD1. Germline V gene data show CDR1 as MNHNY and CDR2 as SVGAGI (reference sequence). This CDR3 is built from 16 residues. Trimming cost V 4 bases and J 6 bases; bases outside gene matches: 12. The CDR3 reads CASSLGPGTGDAEQYF. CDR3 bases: TGTGCCAGCAGTTTGGGTCCCGGGACAGGGGATGCCGAGCAGTACTTC.

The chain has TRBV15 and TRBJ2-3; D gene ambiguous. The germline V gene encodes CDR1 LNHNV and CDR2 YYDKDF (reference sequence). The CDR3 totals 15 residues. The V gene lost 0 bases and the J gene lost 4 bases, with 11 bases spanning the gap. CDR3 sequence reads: CATSRDWSGADTQYF. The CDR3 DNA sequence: TGTGCCACCAGCAGAGATTGGTCCGGCGCAGATACGCAGTATTTT.

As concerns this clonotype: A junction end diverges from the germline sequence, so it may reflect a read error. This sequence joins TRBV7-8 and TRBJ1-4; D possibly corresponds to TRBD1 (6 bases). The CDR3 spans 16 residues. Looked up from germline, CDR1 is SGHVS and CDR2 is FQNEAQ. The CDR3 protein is CTSSLVGHRDEENLFF. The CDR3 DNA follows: TGTACCAGCAGCTTAGTAGGGCACAGGGACGAGGAAAACCTGTTTTTT.

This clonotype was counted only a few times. The chain's CDR3 is CASSPQREGLGEQYF. The CDR3 DNA follows: TGTGCCAGCTCACCTCAGCGGGAGGGCCTGGGGGAGCAGTACTTC. The gene calls are TRBV18 and TRBJ2-7; TRBD2 matches at 10 bases. This CDR3 is 15 amino acids long. CDR1 is KGHSH, CDR2 LQKENI, per germline. V was pared by 3 bases and J by 7 bases, with 9 bases of the junction left unmatched.